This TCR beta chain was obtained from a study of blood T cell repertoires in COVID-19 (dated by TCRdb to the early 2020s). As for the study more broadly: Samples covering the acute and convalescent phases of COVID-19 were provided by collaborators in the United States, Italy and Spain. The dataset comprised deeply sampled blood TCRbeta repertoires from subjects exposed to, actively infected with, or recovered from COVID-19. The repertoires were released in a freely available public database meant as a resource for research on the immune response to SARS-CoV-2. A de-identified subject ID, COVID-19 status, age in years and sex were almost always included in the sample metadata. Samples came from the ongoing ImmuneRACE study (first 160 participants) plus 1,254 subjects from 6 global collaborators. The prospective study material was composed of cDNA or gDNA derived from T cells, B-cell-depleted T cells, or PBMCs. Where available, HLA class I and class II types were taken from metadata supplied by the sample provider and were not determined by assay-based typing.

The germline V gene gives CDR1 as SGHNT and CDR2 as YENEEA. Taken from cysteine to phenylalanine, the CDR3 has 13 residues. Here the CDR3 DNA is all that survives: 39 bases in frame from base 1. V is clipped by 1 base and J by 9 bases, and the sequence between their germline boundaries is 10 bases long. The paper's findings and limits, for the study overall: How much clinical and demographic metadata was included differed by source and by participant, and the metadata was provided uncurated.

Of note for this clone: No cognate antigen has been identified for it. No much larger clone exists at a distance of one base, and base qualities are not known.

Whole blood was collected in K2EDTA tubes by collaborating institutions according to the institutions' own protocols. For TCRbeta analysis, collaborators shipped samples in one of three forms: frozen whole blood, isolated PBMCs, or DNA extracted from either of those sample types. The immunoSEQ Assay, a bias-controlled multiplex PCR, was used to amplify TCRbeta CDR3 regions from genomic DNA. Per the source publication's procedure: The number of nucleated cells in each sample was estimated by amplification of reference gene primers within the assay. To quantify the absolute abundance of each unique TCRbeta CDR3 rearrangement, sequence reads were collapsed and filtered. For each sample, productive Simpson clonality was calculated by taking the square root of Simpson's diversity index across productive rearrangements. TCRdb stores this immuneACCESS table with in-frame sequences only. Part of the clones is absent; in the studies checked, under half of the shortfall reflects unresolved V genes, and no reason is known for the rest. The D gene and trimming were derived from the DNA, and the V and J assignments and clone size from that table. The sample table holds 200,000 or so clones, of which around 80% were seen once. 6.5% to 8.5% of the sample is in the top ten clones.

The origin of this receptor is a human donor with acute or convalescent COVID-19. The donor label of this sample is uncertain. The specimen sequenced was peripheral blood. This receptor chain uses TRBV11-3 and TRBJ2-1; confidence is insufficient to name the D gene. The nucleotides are TGTGCCAGCAGCTTAGGACTCCCTAGTGAGCAGTTCTTC. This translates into CASSLGLPSEQFF.